The 5 T cell receptor beta chains below all came from one sample that was sequenced in a study of identical twins. TCRdb reprocessed the 5' RACE reads with MiXCR, giving one entry per CDR3 protein. The sample includes 400,000 or so distinct CDR3 sequences, roughly 9% of them seen just once. The sample consisted of naive T cells sorted from blood. The source of these receptors is a woman in her forties or fifties in good health.

The chain is built from TRBV3-1 and TRBJ1-1; D is unclear. Germline V gene sequence: CDR1 LGHDT, CDR2 YNNKEL (reference sequence). The length of the CDR3 is 18 residues. Trimming took 0 bases from V and 0 from J, leaving 17 bases between them. In DNA form, the CDR3 reads TGTGCCAGCAGCCAAGATTCAGGCGGCTTGGTTATGAACACTGAAGCTTTCTTT. Translating it yields CASSQDSGGLVMNTEAFF.

The sample holds many counts of this clonotype. V is TRBV20-1 and J is TRBJ2-5; 14 positions agree with TRBD2. The V and J ends lost 2 bases and 4 bases, in that order; junction bases with no gene match: 6. CDR1 and CDR2 (germline): DFQATT, SNEGSKA (reference sequence). This CDR3 region has 16 residues. The CDR3 reads CSARPSTSGRGETQYF. DNA of the CDR3: TGCAGTGCTAGACCATCGACTAGCGGGAGGGGAGAGACCCAGTACTTC.

In this sample, this clonotype turned up a few times. The chain carries TRBV24-1 and TRBJ1-2; D call uncertain. The germline CDR1 and CDR2 sequences are KGHDR and SFDVKD. The CDR3 has 13 residues. Trimming took 4 bases from V and 6 from J, leaving 11 bases between them. CDR3 loop: CATSDHYSNGYTF. The CDR3 region has the DNA TGTGCCACCAGTGACCATTACTCCAATGGCTACACCTTC.

This clonotype was counted a few times. The gene calls are TRBV13 and TRBJ2-7, with D possibly being TRBD1 (6 bases). The CDR3 is made up of 13 amino acids. Germline CDR1 and CDR2: PRHDT and FYEKMQ (reference sequence). V was shortened by 0 bases and J by 6 bases, with 9 bases between the two germline ends. The CDR3 DNA reads TGTGCCAGCAGCTTAGGGGGGGCCTCCGAGCAGTACGTC. This translates into CASSLGGASEQYV.

This clonotype was counted many times. This sequence joins TRBV3-1 and TRBJ2-4; perhaps TRBD2 as D (7 bases). In germline, CDR1 is LGHDT, CDR2 YNNKEL (reference sequence). Deletions cut 0 bases from V and 7 bases from J, with 16 bases between. The CDR3 runs to 16 residues. CDR3 nucleotides: TGTGCCAGCAGCCAAGATCTTACGGGGAGGGGGAACATTCAGTACTTC. Translating gives CASSQDLTGRGNIQYF.